A selection of T cell receptor beta chains follows, all from one sample in a study of T cells in localized non-small cell lung cancer. Data came from immunoSEQ multiplex PCR; TCRdb stores just in-frame clones and leaves some out. The sample holds more than 2,500 clones, roughly 28% seen once. This material consisted of normal lung tissue next to the tumor, taken before any cancer treatment. The receptors here all came from a male donor aged 60 or over with stage II lung adenocarcinoma. The conserved cysteine and the conserved F or W are not part of the CDR3 here. Clone size, where shown, is once, few, many, or a class for clones that have expanded.

size: -; V: TRBV11-3; J: TRBJ2-7; CDR3: ASSTGPPPSYEQY
size: few; V: TRBV9; J: TRBJ2-3; CDR3: ASSVNLDTQY
size: few; V: TRBV6-8; J: TRBJ2-3; CDR3: ASRERGPDTQY
size: -; V: TRBV6-8; J: TRBJ1-2; CDR3: ASIDSGTGGRGYT
size: -; V: TRBV28; J: TRBJ1-2; CDR3: ASSLRGGEGYT
size: -; V: TRBV5-1; J: TRBJ2-7; CDR3: ASSLEQGHSYEQY
size: few; V: TRBV11-3; J: TRBJ1-5; CDR3: ASSKNQGRQPQH
size: medium-sized; V: TRBV11-3; J: TRBJ1-6; CDR3: ASNNGGEGSPLH
size: few; V: TRBV18; J: TRBJ2-7; CDR3: ASSPYSKGYEQY
size: -; V: TRBV19; J: TRBJ2-3; CDR3: ASRLGRTDTQY
size: few; V: TRBV19; J: TRBJ1-4; CDR3: ASSITGVGEKLF
size: few; V: TRBV11-3; J: TRBJ1-4; CDR3: ASSLGTPNEKLF
size: -; V: TRBV9; J: TRBJ1-5; CDR3: ASSVEGGPQH
size: medium-sized; V: TRBV6-8; J: TRBJ2-1; CDR3: ASSYLGLGEQF
size: few; V: TRBV11-1; J: TRBJ2-2; CDR3: ASSQVSSDGGELF
size: few; V: TRBV28; J: TRBJ1-2; CDR3: ASSFHSGQDYGYT
size: -; V: TRBV30; J: TRBJ2-7; CDR3: AWRHPGQAFVEQY
size: -; V: TRBV30; J: TRBJ1-2; CDR3: AWSVPGQGVGTYGYT
size: few; V: TRBV19; J: TRBJ2-5; CDR3: ASKGNLYQETQY
size: -; V: TRBV6-8; J: TRBJ1-2; CDR3: ASMGLVNYGYT
size: -; V: TRBV11-3; J: TRBJ1-3; CDR3: ASSTRQGTISGNTIY
size: few; V: TRBV9; J: TRBJ2-7; CDR3: ASSLGRSTYEQY
size: -; V: TRBV28; J: TRBJ1-1; CDR3: ATRTPHNPSYTEAF
size: -; V: TRBV30; J: TRBJ2-3; CDR3: AWSRGTSGRGDTQY
size: -; V: TRBV11-3; J: TRBJ2-7; CDR3: ASSPGTAATYEQY
size: -; V: TRBV9; J: TRBJ2-3; CDR3: ASSEGGYGDTQY
size: -; V: TRBV18; J: TRBJ1-2; CDR3: ASSPGDSSEGYT